Below are 31 T cell receptor beta chains sequenced from a single sample in a study of blood T cell repertoires in COVID-19. Sequencing used immunoSEQ multiplex PCR; TCRdb keeps in-frame clones, though not all of them. This sample has 90,000 to 120,000 clones, with over 60% found just once. Material: peripheral blood. These receptors all come from an older man with acute or convalescent COVID-19.

This clone was recorded a few times. Other DNA variants within this sample encode the same CDR3. This chain joins TRBV10-1 and TRBJ2-3; D is ambiguous. Germline CDR1 reads WNHNN; CDR2 reads SYGVQD (reference sequence). Trimming stripped 5 bases from V and 2 bases from J, with 5 bases between. The CDR3 extends over 12 amino acids. The CDR3 sequence: CASSYSTDTQYF. Here the CDR3 DNA reads TGCGCCAGCAGTTATTCCACAGATACGCAGTATTTT.

The chain employs TRBV5-1 and TRBJ2-5; a possible D gene is TRBD2 (6 bases). The germline CDR1 and CDR2 sequences are SGHRS and YFSETQ. The CDR3 is 14 amino acids. The V end was cut by 0 bases, the J end by 6 bases, with 12 bases between. The CDR3 bases are TGCGCCAGCAGCTTGGACCCTAGCGATAAGACCCAGTACTTC. Translated: CASSLDPSDKTQYF.

V usage is TRBV11-2 and J usage is TRBJ1-5; possible D gene TRBD1, 5 bases. The CDR3 length is 14 residues. The V gene's germline CDR1 is SGHAT and CDR2 FQNNGV. V shed 5 bases and J shed 6 bases, with 14 bases lying between them. The CDR3 protein is CASSLAGPSQPQHF. CDR3 bases: TGTGCCAGCAGCCTCGCGGGGCCTAGTCAGCCCCAGCATTTT. Full variable domain (missing parts from reference TRBV11-2 and TRBJ1-5): EAGVAQSPRYKIIEKRQSVAFWCNPISGHATLYWYQQILGQGPKLLIQFQNNGVVDDSQLPKDRFSAERLKGVDSTLKIQPAKLEDSAVYLCASSLAGPSQPQHFGDGTRLSIL.

The V and J genes are TRBV29-1 and TRBJ2-1; 7 nucleotides match TRBD1. The germline gives CDR1 SQVTM, CDR2 ANQGSEA. The CDR3 has 12 amino acids. CDR3 amino acids: CSSAQGNNEQFF. The CDR3 bases are TGCAGTTCGGCACAGGGGAACAATGAGCAGTTCTTC.

The genes are TRBV6-2 or TRBV6-3 and TRBJ2-1; TRBD2 is a possible D gene (7 bases). The CDR3 is 14 amino acids. Trimming cost V 2 bases and J 8 bases, with 13 bases left between them. Germline V gives CDR1 MNHEY, CDR2 SVGEGT. CDR3 nucleotides: TGTGCCAGCAGTTACGGGGGGGCCAGCTATGAGCAGTTCTTC. Its translation: CASSYGGASYEQFF.

This chain joins TRBV19 and TRBJ2-2; 10 nucleotides agree with TRBD1. V shed 4 bases and J 4 bases; nucleotides not matched to a gene: 9. The CDR3 spans 17 residues. The germline V gene has CDR1 LNHDA and CDR2 SQIVND (reference sequence). The CDR3 loop reads CASSSVGGQGLTGELFF. The CDR3 DNA sequence: TGTGCCAGTAGTAGCGTGGGGGGACAGGGGCTCACCGGGGAGCTGTTTTTT.

This clone was recorded once. V gene TRBV7-3 combines with J gene TRBJ1-1, with D tentatively TRBD1 (6 bases). The germline V gene encodes CDR1 SGHTA and CDR2 FQGTGA. V gave up 3 bases and J gave up 0 bases, with 8 bases separating them. This CDR3 spans 14 amino acids. The CDR3 sequence: CASSLGHLNTEAFF. The CDR3 DNA follows: TGTGCCAGCAGCTTGGGACATCTGAACACTGAAGCTTTCTTT.

The chain recombines TRBV7-2 with TRBJ1-1, with 9 nucleotides matching TRBD1. Trimming removed 6 bases from V and 1 base from J; junction bases left unmatched: 3. The CDR3 is made up of 14 amino acids. Germline CDR1 SGHTA, CDR2 FQGNSA. The CDR3 protein is CASRYRGPNTEAFF. DNA of the CDR3: TGTGCCAGCAGATACAGGGGGCCGAACACTGAAGCTTTCTTT.

The chain links TRBV6-6 to TRBJ1-4; TRBD1 matches at 10 bases. Trimming cost V 5 bases and J 8 bases; bases outside gene matches: 8. CDR1 MNHNY and CDR2 SVGAGI come from the germline V gene (reference sequence). CDR3 size: 15 residues. Written as DNA, the CDR3 is TGTGCCAGCAGTAAACCGGGACAGGGGATGGAAAAACTGTTTTTT. This codes for CASSKPGQGMEKLFF.

The chain uses TRBV3-1 (or the pseudogene TRBV3-2) and TRBJ2-5; a weak D match, TRBD2 (5 bases). The germline V gene has CDR1 LGHDT and CDR2 YNNKEL (reference sequence). This CDR3 comprises 16 residues. V dropped 1 base and J dropped 2 bases, with 14 bases sitting between them. CDR3 sequence (DNA): TGTGCCAGCAGCCAAGGGTTGTTGGACTCGCAAGAGACCCAGTACTTC. Its translation is CASSQGLLDSQETQYF.

V and J are TRBV2 and TRBJ2-1; the match to TRBD1 covers 10 bases. The CDR3 is made up of 14 amino acids. CDR1 and CDR2 from the germline V gene are SNHLY and FYNNEI. The V and J ends lost 6 bases and 4 bases, in that order; junction bases with no gene match: 3. DNA of the CDR3: TGTGCCAGCAGCCCGGGACAGGGGTACAATGAGCAGTTCTTC. It yields the protein CASSPGQGYNEQFF.

This sequence joins TRBV6-5 and TRBJ2-6, with 7 bases lining up with TRBD2. V lost 6 bases and J lost 8; bases outside the gene matches: 4. The length of the CDR3 is 13 residues. CDR1 and CDR2 from the germline V gene are MNHEY and SVGAGI. The CDR3 here is CASRTGGTNVLTF. CDR3 DNA: TGTGCCAGCAGAACGGGAGGTACCAACGTCCTGACTTTC.

The chain combines TRBV6-5 with TRBJ1-5; no reliable D call. CDR1 MNHEY and CDR2 SVGAGI come from the germline V gene. Trimming shortened V by 8 bases and J by 2 bases, and 10 bases separated the two germline ends. This CDR3 has 13 residues. CDR3: CASDEVGNQPQHF. The CDR3 region has the DNA TGTGCCAGCGATGAGGTTGGCAATCAGCCCCAGCATTTT.

This clone was found once. The chain combines TRBV18 with TRBJ2-7, with D perhaps TRBD2 (5 bases). Germline CDR1 and CDR2: KGHSH and LQKENI. This CDR3 contains 12 residues. V shed 3 bases and J shed 12 bases, with 15 bases lying between them. CDR3 sequence (DNA): TGTGCCAGCTCACCTAAAACGGGGTCACCGTACTTC. As protein: CASSPKTGSPYF. The complete variable domain, with remaining parts taken from reference TRBV18 and TRBJ2-7, reads NAGVMQNPRHLVRRRGQEARLRCSPMKGHSHVYWYRQLPEEGLKFMVYLQKENIIDESGMPKERFSAEFPKEGPSILRIQQVVRGDSAAYFCASSPKTGSPYFGPGTRLTVT.

This clone was found a few times. CDR3 in DNA: TGTGCCAGCAGCTCTGGACAGGGGGGGAGGGAAAAACTGTTTTTT. Residues: CASSSGQGGREKLFF. This chain links TRBV13 with TRBJ1-4; TRBD1 agrees at 10 bases. V trimming: 4 bases; J trimming: 8 bases; junction bases outside the gene matches: 7. Germline V gene sequence: CDR1 PRHDT, CDR2 FYEKMQ (reference sequence). This CDR3 has 15 amino acids.

The chain couples TRBV5-1 to TRBJ1-5, with D uncertain. Germline lookup yields CDR1 SGHRS and CDR2 YFSETQ. The V and J ends lost 1 base and 5 bases respectively, with 7 bases between them. This CDR3 contains 13 residues. CDR3 protein: CASSLSGDQPQHF. The CDR3 bases are TGCGCCAGCAGCTTGTCCGGGGATCAGCCCCAGCATTTT.

As to this clone: One junction end disagrees with the germline gene, perhaps due to a read error. This rearrangement joins TRBV7-7 to TRBJ2-2, with TRBD1 matching 9 bases. The CDR3 has 15 amino acids. CDR1 and CDR2 from the germline V gene are SSHAT and FNYEAQ (reference sequence). The CDR3 DNA is TGTGCTAGCAGCTTATCCGGACAGGGGACCGGGGAGCTGTTTTTT. It yields the protein CASSLSGQGTGELFF.

The chain combines TRBV16 with TRBJ2-3; the D gene is possibly TRBD2 (6 bases). CDR3 length: 17 amino acids. V gave up 1 base and J gave up 1 base, with 15 bases separating them. CDR1 is KGHSY, CDR2 FQNENV, per germline. The CDR3 loop reads CASSQFPGLAGTDTQYF. The CDR3 DNA reads as TGTGCCAGCAGCCAATTCCCGGGATTAGCGGGCACAGATACGCAGTATTTT.

This clone showed up just a few times. The gene calls are TRBV29-1 and TRBJ2-3, with 14 bases fitting TRBD2. Germline V CDR1 and CDR2: SQVTM, ANQGSEA. The CDR3 is made up of 18 amino acids. Trimming took 6 bases from V and 1 from J; bases not matched to a gene: 12. The CDR3: CSVPTSGGARVGTDTQYF. The DNA of the CDR3 is TGCAGCGTCCCGACTAGCGGGGGGGCACGAGTGGGCACAGATACGCAGTATTTT.

V and J are TRBV11-3 and TRBJ2-2, with 10 nucleotides matching TRBD1. Per the germline V gene, CDR1 is SGHNT and CDR2 is YENEEA. CDR3 length: 18 amino acids. V lost 0 bases, J lost 5 bases, and 9 bases stayed unmatched. The CDR3: CASSLETGGTGETGELFF. The CDR3 coding sequence is TGTGCCAGCAGCTTAGAAACAGGCGGGACAGGGGAAACCGGGGAGCTGTTTTTT.

This clone was detected only once. The CDR3: CASSRQMNTEAFF. The CDR3 DNA reads TGTGCCAGCAGTCGACAGATGAACACTGAAGCTTTCTTT. The chain uses TRBV2 and TRBJ1-1; D might be TRBD1 (5 bases). Germline lookup yields CDR1 SNHLY and CDR2 FYNNEI. The CDR3 spans 13 residues. V was clipped by 5 bases and J by 0 bases, with 7 bases between them.

The chain uses TRBV12-3 or TRBV12-4 and TRBJ1-5, with 7 positions matching TRBD1. V lost 8 bases to trimming and J lost 0 bases; unmatched junction nucleotides: 1. This CDR3 spans 13 amino acids. CDR3 DNA: TGTGCCAGCGGGACAGTTAGCAATCAGCCCCAGCATTTT. Protein: CASGTVSNQPQHF.

In its sample, this clone was seen a few times. The V call is TRBV7-3, the J call TRBJ2-3, with D possibly being TRBD2 (6 bases). This CDR3 is built from 14 residues. The V gene lost 2 bases and the J gene lost 3 bases, with 9 bases spanning the gap. Germline assignment: CDR1 SGHTA and CDR2 FQGTGA. The CDR3, as DNA: TGTGCCAGCAGCTTACTAGCGACAACAGATACGCAGTATTTT. It encodes CASSLLATTDTQYF.

The gene calls are TRBV5-8 and TRBJ1-4, with 8 bases lining up with TRBD1. Germline CDR1 SGHTS, CDR2 YDEGEE. V shed 3 bases, J shed 6 bases, and the junction held 7 bases outside the gene matches. The CDR3 length is 15 residues. The CDR3 sequence is CASSSRDRMDEKLFF. The CDR3 DNA reads as TGTGCCAGCAGCTCGCGGGACAGGATGGATGAAAAACTGTTTTTT.

The chain couples TRBV25-1 to TRBJ2-7; D possibly corresponds to TRBD1 (6 bases). Germline assignment: CDR1 MGHDK and CDR2 SYGVNS. This CDR3 is 14 amino acids long. V was shortened by 5 bases and J by 2 bases, with 13 bases between the two germline ends. Here the CDR3 DNA reads TGTGCCAGCAGTAAGGGGGTGCTAACCTACGAGCAGTACTTC. This gives the protein CASSKGVLTYEQYF.

The V and J genes are TRBV20-1 and TRBJ1-4; TRBD1 is a possible D gene (6 bases). Germline-derived CDR1 and CDR2 are DFQATT and SNEGSKA (reference sequence). The CDR3 length is 11 residues. Trimming took 5 bases from V and 5 from J, leaving 6 bases between them. The CDR3 DNA reads TGCAGTGCTGGGACAAATGAAAAACTGTTTTTT. Its protein is CSAGTNEKLFF.

CDR3 protein: CASMGRGRDYGYTF. In DNA form, the CDR3 reads TGTGCCAGCATGGGCAGGGGGCGCGACTATGGCTACACCTTC. V gene TRBV6-5 combines with J gene TRBJ1-2, with 8 bases fitting TRBD1. V dropped 7 bases and J dropped 3; count of bases not matched to a gene: 7. The V gene's germline CDR1 is MNHEY and CDR2 SVGAGI. The CDR3 contains 14 residues.

This chain links TRBV9 with TRBJ1-4, with TRBD1 identical over 11 bases. Germline V CDR1 and CDR2: SGDLS, YYNGEE. The J segment lost 7 bases and the V segment lost 2 bases, leaving 4 bases of the junction unmatched. There are 15 residues in the CDR3. CDR3 residues: CASSVDRGLGEKLFF. Here the CDR3 DNA reads TGTGCCAGCAGCGTGGACAGGGGGCTCGGTGAAAAACTGTTTTTT.

CDR3 DNA sequence: TGTGCCAGCAGCTCTAGGGAGACTCAAGGGTCTAAAGCTTTCTTT. Translating gives CASSSRETQGSKAFF. The chain combines TRBV7-9 with TRBJ1-1; D remains unclear. The V end lost 4 bases, the J end lost 9 bases, and 21 bases lay between the germline ends. Per germline, CDR1 SEHNR and CDR2 FQNEAQ (reference sequence). The CDR3 is 15 residues long.

This chain links TRBV27 with TRBJ1-2; 7 nucleotides match TRBD1. V trimming: 2 bases; J trimming: 2 bases; junction bases outside the gene matches: 8. The CDR3 extends over 16 amino acids. The V gene's germline CDR1 is MNHEY and CDR2 SMNVEV (reference sequence). The CDR3: CASSLQGGRQNYGYTF. The CDR3 bases are TGTGCCAGCAGTTTACAGGGGGGCAGACAAAACTATGGCTACACCTTC.

V is TRBV10-1 and J is TRBJ2-1; D ambiguous. Per germline, CDR1 WNHNN and CDR2 SYGVQD (reference sequence). V lost 8 bases and J lost 5, with 10 bases in between. The CDR3 has 12 residues. The CDR3 nucleotides read TGCGCCAGCTCCAAGTCAGACAATGAGCAGTTCTTC. The encoded protein is CASSKSDNEQFF.